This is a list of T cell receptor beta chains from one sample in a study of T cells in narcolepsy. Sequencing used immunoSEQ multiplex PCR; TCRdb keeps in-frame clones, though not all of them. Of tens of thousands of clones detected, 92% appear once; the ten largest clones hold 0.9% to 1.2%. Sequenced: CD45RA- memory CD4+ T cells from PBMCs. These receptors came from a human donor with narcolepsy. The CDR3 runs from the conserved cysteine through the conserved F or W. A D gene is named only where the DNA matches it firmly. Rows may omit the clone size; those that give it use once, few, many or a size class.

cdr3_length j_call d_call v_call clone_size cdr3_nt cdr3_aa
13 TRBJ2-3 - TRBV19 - TGTGCCAGTAGACCAGCCGCCACAGATACGCAGTATTTT CASRPAATDTQYF
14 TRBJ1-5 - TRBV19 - TGTGCCAGTAGTAAAGAATCCGGCAATCAGCCCCAGCATTTT CASSKESGNQPQHF
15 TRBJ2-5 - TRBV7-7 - TGTGCTAGCAGCCTAATCGGACGAGAAAGGGAGACCCAGTACTTC CASSLIGRERETQYF
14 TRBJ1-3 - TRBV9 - TGTGCCAGCAGCGTCTGGAACTCTGGAAACACCATATATTTT CASSVWNSGNTIYF
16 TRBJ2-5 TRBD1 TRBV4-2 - TGTGCCAGCAGCCAAGGGACAGGGGGGGACAAAGAGACCCAGTACTTC CASSQGTGGDKETQYF
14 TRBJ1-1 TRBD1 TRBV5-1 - TGCGCCAGCAGCTCAACAGGGGTGTATGGTGAAGCTTTCTTT CASSSTGVYGEAFF
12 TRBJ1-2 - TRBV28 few TGTGCCAGCAGCCTGACTTCCTATGGCTACACCTTC CASSLTSYGYTF
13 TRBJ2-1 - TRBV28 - TGTGCCAGCGGGTTGTCAACCTACAATGAGCAGTTCTTC CASGLSTYNEQFF
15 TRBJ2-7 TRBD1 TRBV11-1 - TGTGCCAGCAGCGGTTACAGGGGGCCCTCCTACGAGCAGTACTTC CASSGYRGPSYEQYF
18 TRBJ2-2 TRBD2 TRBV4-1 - TGCGCCAGCAGCCATGGGACTAGCGGGAGAAGGCTTGGAGGGGAGCTGTTTTTT CASSHGTSGRRLGGELFF
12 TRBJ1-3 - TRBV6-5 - TGTGCCAGCAATCAGGCTGGAAACACCATATATTTT CASNQAGNTIYF
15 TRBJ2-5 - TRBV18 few TGTGCCAGCTCACCACGCAGCGGAGTGCAAGAGACCCAGTACTTC CASSPRSGVQETQYF
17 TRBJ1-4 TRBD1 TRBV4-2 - TGTGCCAGCAGCCAAGCCACCGGGGACAGGGGGCGTGAAAAACTGTTTTTT CASSQATGDRGREKLFF
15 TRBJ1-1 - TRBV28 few TGTGCCAGCAGTCCTCCGACAGGAATGAACACTGAAGCTTTCTTT CASSPPTGMNTEAFF
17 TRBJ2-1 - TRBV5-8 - TGTGCCAGCAGCTTTCTCGACGGGGGTTCGGGGTACAATGAGCAGTTCTTC CASSFLDGGSGYNEQFF
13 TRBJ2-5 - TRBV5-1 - TGCGCCAGCAGCTCCACAGGCCAAGAGACCCAGTACTTC CASSSTGQETQYF
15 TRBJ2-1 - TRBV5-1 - TGCGCCAGCAGCGCCGGAGCGGCTATCTTTAATGAGCAGTTCTTC CASSAGAAIFNEQFF